The present T cell receptor beta chain was sequenced within a study of blood T cell repertoires in COVID-19 (dated by TCRdb to the early 2020s). Describing the broader study: Collaborator samples came from the United States, Italy and Spain and covered acute and convalescent phases of COVID-19. The dataset comprised deeply sampled blood TCRbeta repertoires from subjects exposed to, actively infected with, or recovered from COVID-19. The repertoires were made available in a free public database intended to serve as a resource for research on the immune response to SARS-CoV-2. Samples came from the ongoing ImmuneRACE study (first 160 participants) plus 1,254 subjects from 6 global collaborators. Where available, HLA class I and class II types were taken from metadata supplied by the sample provider and were not determined by assay-based typing. The sample metadata nearly always contained a de-identified subject ID, COVID-19 status, age in years and sex. The prospective study material was composed of cDNA or gDNA derived from T cells, B-cell-depleted T cells, or PBMCs. Summary of the overall study and its limitations: How much clinical and demographic metadata was included differed by source and by participant, and the metadata was provided uncurated.

Turning to this clone: No antigen is known for it. One base away there is no much larger clone; base qualities are not given.

TCRbeta CDR3 regions were amplified from genomic DNA by means of the immunoSEQ Assay, a bias-controlled multiplex PCR. Regarding the original processing steps: Nucleated cell counts per sample were estimated from amplification of reference gene primers within the assay. Sequence reads were collapsed and filtered to measure the absolute abundance of every unique TCRbeta CDR3 rearrangement. Productive Simpson clonality was computed per sample as the square root of Simpson's diversity index over productive rearrangements. Not all clones reach the TCRdb copy of this immuneACCESS table, which keeps in-frame sequences only. Checked studies attribute under half of the gap to unresolved V genes and leave the rest unexplained. V and J calls and clone size are as listed in that table; D and trimming were resolved from the DNA. Counted in this sample were some 510,000 clones; approximately 87% of them appeared once. Over 1.5% of the sample is taken by the ten largest.

In the prospective study, participants were roughly 18 to 100 years old, resided in around 25 geographic areas of the United States, and were enrolled through a virtual design. In the prospective study, cohorts were assigned on the basis of participant-reported clinical history obtained from a screening survey and a study questionnaire. For ImmuneRACE Cohort 3, a participant was defined as recovered based on two consecutive negative NP/OP PCR tests, clearance by a healthcare professional, or resolution of symptoms. Each participant in the prospective study had whole blood, serum and a nasopharyngeal or oropharyngeal swab collected by mobile phlebotomists. Prospective study participants could optionally give additional blood draws and questionnaires over a roughly two-month period. Prospective study blood samples were shipped either frozen or at room temperature before DNA extraction. The CDR3 starts with the cysteine, ends with the phenylalanine, and has 11 residues. Only the CDR3 part of the read is kept: 33 bases, read in frame from the first base. V loses 6 bases, J loses 6 bases, and the germline ends lie 8 bases apart. The germline V gene (reference sequence) sets CDR1 to MNHNY and CDR2 to SVGAGI.

Source material: PBMCs or T cells enriched from blood (not recorded which). This TCR was recovered from a middle-aged woman who had recovered from COVID-19. This receptor chain uses TRBV6-6 and TRBJ1-2; a weak D assignment points to TRBD1 (5 bases agree). CDR3 region: CASRTRDGYTF. The sequence in DNA is TGTGCCAGCAGGACCAGGGATGGCTACACCTTC.